This T cell receptor beta chain appears in the sequencing data of a study of blood T cells in healthy people across ages. This clonotype was observed once. The antigen is undetermined. One base away lies a much larger clone, so this may be a sequencing read error. V lost 5 bases to trimming and J lost 11 bases, with 27 bases between them. CDR3 size: 16 residues. Study outcomes and limitations: Diversity was estimated from one million T cells, and these estimates were considered underestimates.

A second PCR of about 7 to 12 cycles used a sample-barcoded 5' primer and a J-beta primer mix. There were at least 3 million CDR3-containing paired-end reads obtained from each sample. TCRdb independently ran MiXCR on the 5' RACE reads; one entry per CDR3 protein. Among around 800,000 distinct CDR3 sequences listed, around 45% were seen once. The TCR was taken from a man older than 75 in good health. Sequencing was done on a sample of blood. The V gene is TRBV12-3 or TRBV12-4, the J gene TRBJ2-5; possibly TRBD1 or TRBD2 for D (6 bases each). The CDR3 loop reads CASSRIQLTRGNEQYF. In nucleotides, the CDR3 is TGTGCCAGCAGTCGGATACAACTGACTAGGGGGAATGAGCAGTACTTC.